The clone carrying this T cell receptor (beta chain) was detected only once. TCRdb keeps only in-frame clones here, not all; method: immunoSEQ multiplex PCR. The sample gives 70,000 or so clones, around 86% of which show up once; approximately 25% is in the top ten. The CDR3 spans 15 residues. The germline gives CDR1 SGHVS, CDR2 FNYEAQ. Trimming stripped 5 bases from V and 2 bases from J, with 14 bases between. This sample was taken from a study of T cell responses to AZD1222 COVID-19 vaccine. The chain combines TRBV7-6 with TRBJ2-3; a weak D match, TRBD2 (6 bases). The sequence was collected from an adult in good health. The sequencing used peripheral blood, collected on day 0 of AZD1222 vaccination. This CDR3 reads CASSHSWGDTDTQYF. DNA for the CDR3: TGTGCCAGCAGCCACTCTTGGGGGGACACAGATACGCAGTATTTT.